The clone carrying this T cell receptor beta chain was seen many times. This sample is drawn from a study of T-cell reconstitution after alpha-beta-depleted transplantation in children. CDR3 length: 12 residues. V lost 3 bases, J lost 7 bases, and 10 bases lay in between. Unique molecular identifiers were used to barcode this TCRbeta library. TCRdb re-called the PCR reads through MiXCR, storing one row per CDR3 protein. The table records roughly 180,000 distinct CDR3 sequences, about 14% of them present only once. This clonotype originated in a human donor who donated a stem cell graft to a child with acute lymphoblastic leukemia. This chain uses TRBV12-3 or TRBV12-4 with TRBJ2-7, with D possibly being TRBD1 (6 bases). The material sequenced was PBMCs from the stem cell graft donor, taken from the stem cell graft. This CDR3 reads CASSFAGEEQYF. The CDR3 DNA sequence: TGTGCCAGCAGTTTCGCAGGGGAAGAGCAGTACTTC.